One T cell receptor beta chain is described in this entry. Participants, about 18 to 90 years old, spanned 25 or so US areas. Profiling relied on immunoSEQ multiplex PCR, and the TCRdb table lists in-frame clones only, not all of them. The sample lists 260,000 or so clones, about nine tenths occurring once. The CDR3 loop spans 16 amino acids. Germline CDR1 is GTSNPN and CDR2 is SVGIG (reference sequence). Trimming removed 7 bases from V and 0 bases from J; junction bases left unmatched: 12. This specimen belongs to a study of blood T cell repertoires in COVID-19. Study overall: The analysed material was cDNA or gDNA that came from T cells, B-cell-depleted T cells, or PBMCs.

The chain is built from TRBV30 and TRBJ1-3; 7 nucleotides match TRBD1. The origin of this receptor is a man between 18 and 35 years old who had recovered from COVID-19. Sample: PBMCs or T cells enriched from blood (not recorded which). CDR3 coding DNA: TGTGCCTTGGAGGGGACAGTTTATAGCTCTGGAAACACCATATATTTT. Amino acid sequence: CALEGTVYSSGNTIYF.